This TCR beta chain was observed in a study of T cells after yellow fever vaccination. Whole-study findings and limits: Once the booster was given, most primary-vaccination clones reappeared, at 95% to 98% for CD4 and over 75% for CD8.

This clonotype was detected only a few times. What it binds is not known. From the 5' RACE reads, TCRdb called clonotypes with MiXCR, one entry per CDR3 protein. This sample has around 610,000 distinct CDR3 sequences, with 13% found just once. This clonotype was obtained from a man aged 25-45 years who received the YFV17D yellow fever vaccine. The specimen was PBMCs, collected on the day of the yellow fever booster vaccination.

In nucleotides, the CDR3 is TGTGCCAGCAGCTTAGCGCGGGGGCTTGAAGAGACCCAGTACTTC. Amino acid sequence: CASSLARGLEETQYF. The chain links TRBV7-9 to TRBJ2-5; tentatively, D is TRBD2 (7 bases). V was cut by 0 bases and J by 3 bases, with 11 bases left in between. CDR1 and CDR2 (germline): SEHNR, FQNEAQ (reference sequence). This CDR3 region has 15 residues.